This T cell receptor beta chain was identified in a study of blood T cell repertoires in COVID-19. Per the study methods: Estimation of nucleated cell counts was performed using reference gene primer amplification. Profiling relied on immunoSEQ multiplex PCR, and the TCRdb table lists in-frame clones only, not all of them. That table gives V, J and clone size, and the DNA gave D and trimming. This table holds around 180,000 clones, about 88% found once. The length of the CDR3 is 15 residues. Trimming shortened V by 3 bases and J by 6 bases, and 15 bases separated the two germline ends. CDR1 LGHDT and CDR2 YNNKEL come from the germline V gene (reference sequence).

This sequence was found in a woman aged 30 to 39 with active or convalescent COVID-19. V usage is TRBV3-1 (or the pseudogene TRBV3-2) and J usage is TRBJ2-1; weak D call: TRBD1 (5 bases). Sequenced: peripheral blood. The CDR3 is CASSQSSGYSNEQFF. The DNA of the CDR3 is TGTGCCAGCAGCCAGTCGTCAGGGTATTCCAATGAGCAGTTCTTC.